The 6 T cell receptor beta chains below all came from one sample that was sequenced in a study of cytomegalovirus exposure and HLA in healthy donors (dated by TCRdb to about 2017). Receptor libraries were prepared by the immunoSEQ multiplex PCR assay. The multiplex PCR relied on a mix of 60 forward primers for TCR Vbeta segments and 13 reverse primers for TCR Jbeta segments. In its TCRdb copy, this immuneACCESS table keeps in-frame sequences only and misses some clones. Where compared with another copy, unresolved V genes explain less than half of these, and the others have no known cause. The sample table holds about 190,000 clones, of which about 69% were seen once. About 4.4% of the sample comes from the top ten. The sample consisted of PBMCs. Receptor source: a man in his thirties or forties in good health and CMV-seropositive.

The CDR3 loop is CASSLGGHTDTQYF. DNA for the CDR3: TGTGCCAGCAGCTTAGGGGGGCACACAGATACGCAGTATTTT. The gene calls are TRBV7-9 and TRBJ2-3; possible D gene TRBD1, 6 bases. The germline V gene has CDR1 SEHNR and CDR2 FQNEAQ (reference sequence). The CDR3 consists of 14 residues. V lost 1 base, J lost 2 bases, and 7 bases lay in between.

CDR3 DNA sequence: TGTGCCAGCAGCTTAAGGGCAGGGGAGAATGGCTACACCTTC. Encoded protein: CASSLRAGENGYTF. V is TRBV7-3 and J is TRBJ1-2, with a possible D match to TRBD1 (6 bases). This CDR3 has 14 amino acids. Deletions cut 1 base from V and 6 bases from J, with 12 bases between. Looked up from germline, CDR1 is SGHTA and CDR2 is FQGTGA.

This clone was counted once. An end of the junction does not agree with germline; a read error may underlie this. CDR3 in DNA: TGTTCCAGCAGCTTAAAGACAGCCCTTGATGGCTACACCTTC. Its translation: CSSSLKTALDGYTF. This chain links TRBV7-9 with TRBJ1-2; weak D call: TRBD1 (5 bases). The germline CDR1 and CDR2 sequences are SEHNR and FQNEAQ (reference sequence). The length of the CDR3 is 14 residues. Full variable domain (rest looked up from reference TRBV7-9 and TRBJ1-2): DTGVSQNPRHKITKRGQNVTFRCDPISEHNRLYWYRQTLGQGPEFLTYFQNEAQLEKSRLLSDRFSAERPKGSFSTLEIQRTEQGDSAMYLCSSSLKTALDGYTFGSGTRLTVV.

This clone came up once. V is TRBV30 and J is TRBJ1-4; D is ambiguous. Looked up from germline, CDR1 is GTSNPN and CDR2 is SVGIG (reference sequence). The CDR3 contains 14 residues. V gave up 2 bases and J gave up 0 bases, with 7 bases separating them. The CDR3 sequence: CAWSTYSTNEKLFF. The CDR3, as DNA: TGTGCCTGGAGTACCTACTCAACTAATGAAAAACTGTTTTTT.

This clone was observed a few times. The gene calls are TRBV5-4 and TRBJ2-5; no reliable D call. V was shortened by 4 bases and J by 3 bases, with 10 bases between the two germline ends. This CDR3 has 13 amino acids. CDR1 and CDR2 from the germline V gene are SGHNT and YYREEE (reference sequence). CDR3 amino acids: CASSEQVEETQYF. CDR3 DNA sequence: TGTGCCAGCAGCGAACAAGTTGAAGAGACCCAGTACTTC.

CDR3 DNA sequence: TGTGCCAGCTCACCAAAGGGGACAGAGAATCAGCCCCAGCATTTT. Its protein product is CASSPKGTENQPQHF. The gene calls are TRBV18 and TRBJ1-5, with TRBD1 matching 7 bases. This CDR3 comprises 15 residues. The germline V gene encodes CDR1 KGHSH and CDR2 LQKENI. V shed 2 bases and J 4 bases; nucleotides not matched to a gene: 5.